Listed below are T cell receptor beta chains from one sample, sequenced in a study of control samples from healthy donors and cancer patients. Using immunoSEQ multiplex PCR, the repertoire was profiled, and TCRdb retains in-frame clones only, with some absent. The sample holds fewer than 200,000 clones, roughly 94% seen once. Specimen: PBMCs. The receptors come from a man aged 55 to 70 with colorectal cancer. The CDR3 runs from the conserved cysteine through the conserved F or W. The D gene is left open where the match is weak. Not all rows give a size; the values are once, few, many and, for expanded clones, a class.

>TRBD2|TRBJ2-3|TRBV6-4|NA|16
TGTGCCAGCAGTGAGTCTAGCGGGGGCCGTCTGGATACGCAGTATTTT
CASSESSGGRLDTQYF
>NA|TRBJ1-6|TRBV6-5|NA|13
TGTGCCAGCAGTACCCACGGGGACTCACCCCTCCACTTT
CASSTHGDSPLHF
>NA|TRBJ2-5|TRBV5-5|NA|15
TGTGCCAGCAGCTGGGGGGGACAGTATCAAGAGACCCAGTACTTC
CASSWGGQYQETQYF
>NA|TRBJ1-3|TRBV6-1|NA|14
TGTGCCAGCAGTGAACAGAGCTCTGGAAACACCATATATTTT
CASSEQSSGNTIYF
>NA|TRBJ2-1|TRBV18|NA|16
TGTGCCAGCTCACCACAAAACCCCAGCTCCTACAATGAGCAGTTCTTC
CASSPQNPSSYNEQFF
>TRBD2|TRBJ2-5|TRBV6-6|NA|14
TGTGCCAGCAGACCAGCGGGGGGTGAAGAGACCCAGTACTTC
CASRPAGGEETQYF
>NA|TRBJ1-1|TRBV24-1|NA|14
TGTGCCACCAGTGATTTGCGCAGGGACACTGAAGCTTTCTTT
CATSDLRRDTEAFF
>TRBD1|TRBJ2-7|TRBV5-6|NA|14
TGTGCCAGCAGCCCGGGACAGGGGGGCTACGAGCAGTACTTC
CASSPGQGGYEQYF
>TRBD1|TRBJ2-7|TRBV19|NA|14
TGTGCCAGTAGTGAGGGACAGGGACCCTCCGAGCAGTACTTC
CASSEGQGPSEQYF
>NA|TRBJ2-7|TRBV21-1|NA|13
TGTGCCAGCAGCATACAGGGTCCCTACGAGCAGTACTTC
CASSIQGPYEQYF
>NA|TRBJ1-4|TRBV19|NA|15
TGTGCCAGTAGTATGGGGGGGGGTACGGATGAAAAACTGTTTTTT
CASSMGGGTDEKLFF
>NA|TRBJ2-2|TRBV12-2|NA|16
TGTGCAAGTCGCTTAGGCTACAGGGTACCCACCGGGGAGCTGTTTTTT
CASRLGYRVPTGELFF
>TRBD2|TRBJ2-3|TRBV19|NA|16
TGTGCCAGTAGACCCCTAGCGGGGGAGGTATCAGATACGCAGTATTTT
CASRPLAGEVSDTQYF
>NA|TRBJ2-7|TRBV7-6|NA|13
TGTGCCAGCAGCTTAATTACAGGATCCGAGCAGTACTTC
CASSLITGSEQYF
>NA|TRBJ1-6|TRBV4-3|once|17
TGCGCCAGCAGCCAAGATCTAGGCCGGCAGGGAGGGTCACCCCTCCACTTT
CASSQDLGRQGGSPLHF
>NA|TRBJ2-5|TRBV30|NA|10
TGTGCCTGGAGTCAAGAGACCCAGTACTTC
CAWSQETQYF
>NA|TRBJ1-1|TRBV19|NA|14
TGTGCCAGTACTGAGGTTGGTATGAACACTGAAGCTTTCTTT
CASTEVGMNTEAFF
>NA|TRBJ2-7|TRBV15|NA|12
TGTGCCACCAGCAGAGAAAAGTACGAGCAGTACTTC
CATSREKYEQYF
>NA|TRBJ1-1|TRBV27|NA|18
TGTGCCAGCAGTTCCCCTCTTAGCAAGGGCCCATGGAACACTGAAGCTTTCTTT
CASSSPLSKGPWNTEAFF
>TRBD1|TRBJ1-6|TRBV5-1|NA|18
TGCGCCAGCAGCTTGGGCTTGTCGGGACAGGGATTCAATTCACCCCTCCACTTT
CASSLGLSGQGFNSPLHF
>NA|TRBJ1-1|TRBV11-2|NA|15
TGTGCCAGCAGCTTAGCAGCAGGGCCGAACACTGAAGCTTTCTTT
CASSLAAGPNTEAFF
>TRBD2|TRBJ2-1|TRBV9|few|15
TGTGCCAGCAGCGCCGGGACTAGCTTCATCAATGAGCAGTTCTTC
CASSAGTSFINEQFF
>NA|TRBJ2-7|TRBV2|NA|14
TGTGCCAGCAGCCAGGGGAGTCGGTCCTACGAGCAGTACTTC
CASSQGSRSYEQYF
>TRBD2|TRBJ2-7|TRBV28|NA|15
TGTGCCAGCAGTCCCCCGGGACTAGCCCAGGGCGAGCAGTACTTC
CASSPPGLAQGEQYF
>NA|TRBJ1-4|TRBV7-2|NA|15
TGTGCCAGCAGCTTAGCGGAGGGTTTTAATGAAAAACTGTTTTTT
CASSLAEGFNEKLFF
>NA|TRBJ2-7|TRBV19|NA|13
TGTGCCAGTAGTCCCGGACAGACCTACGAGCAGTACTTC
CASSPGQTYEQYF
>NA|TRBJ1-4|TRBV19|NA|13
TGTGCCAGTAGTCCTGACGGGCTAGGAAAACTGTTTTTT
CASSPDGLGKLFF
>TRBD1|TRBJ2-3|TRBV4-3|NA|17
TGCGCCAGCAGCCAAGGCAGGGGGCGGTGGAGCACAGATACGCAGTATTTT
CASSQGRGRWSTDTQYF
>TRBD1|TRBJ1-2|TRBV6-5|NA|13
TGTGCCAGCAGGTGGGACAGTAACTATGGCTACACCTTC
CASRWDSNYGYTF
>NA|TRBJ2-7|TRBV2|NA|14
TGTGCCAGCAGTGATGGCGTGTACTTCTACGAGCAGTACTTC
CASSDGVYFYEQYF
>NA|TRBJ1-5|TRBV5-8|NA|14
TGTGCCAGCAGCCCGGGACCAGCCCTCCAGCCCCAGCATTTT
CASSPGPALQPQHF
>NA|TRBJ1-2|TRBV19|NA|16
TGTGCCAGTAGTATCTCCGCCAGGTCCTATTACGATGGCTACACCTTC
CASSISARSYYDGYTF
>NA|TRBJ2-3|TRBV25-1|NA|16
TGTGCCAGCAGTGATTCGGGACGGATTATCACAGATACGCAGTATTTT
CASSDSGRIITDTQYF
>TRBD1|TRBJ1-2|TRBV7-2|NA|12
TGTGCCAGCAGCCCACAGGGGGCTGGCTACACCTTC
CASSPQGAGYTF
>NA|TRBJ1-2|TRBV9|NA|12
TGTGCCAGCACCAGGACAAGGGATGGCTACACCTTC
CASTRTRDGYTF
>NA|TRBJ2-3|TRBV30|NA|12
TGTGCCTGGAGTTTAGAACAGGATACGCAGTATTTT
CAWSLEQDTQYF
>NA|TRBJ2-3|TRBV11-2|NA|18
TGTGCCAGCAGCCACGCCATTTCTCGGGGAGAGAAGGGAGATACGCAGTATTTT
CASSHAISRGEKGDTQYF
>NA|TRBJ2-1|TRBV27|NA|13
TGTGCCAGCAGACGCCAAGCGGACAATGAGCAGTTCTTC
CASRRQADNEQFF
>NA|TRBJ2-7|TRBV7-9|NA|12
TGTGCCAGCAGCTTAGGACAGAGTGAGCAGTACTTC
CASSLGQSEQYF
>NA|TRBJ1-1|TRBV15|NA|14
TGTGCCACCAGCAGAGATCAGGGTAGGTCTGAAGCTTTCTTT
CATSRDQGRSEAFF
>NA|TRBJ1-3|TRBV24-1|NA|14
TGTGCCACCAGTGATATGAGTTCTGGAAACACCATATATTTT
CATSDMSSGNTIYF
>NA|TRBJ1-5|TRBV18|NA|17
TGTGCCAGCTCACCACCCGATGGGGGCTTTGGCAATCAGCCCCAGCATTTT
CASSPPDGGFGNQPQHF
>NA|TRBJ1-3|TRBV12-3/TRBV12-4|NA|12
TGTGCCAGCAGTTTAGGGATGGGCACCATATATTTT
CASSLGMGTIYF
>TRBD2|TRBJ2-2|TRBV11-2|NA|14
TGTGCCAGCAGACCAAGCGGGGGAACCGGGGAGCTGTTTTTT
CASRPSGGTGELFF
>TRBD1|TRBJ2-7|TRBV6-6|NA|15
TGTGCCAGCAGTTACTCAGGGACAGCCTCCTACGAGCAGTACTTC
CASSYSGTASYEQYF
>TRBD1|TRBJ1-1|TRBV5-1|NA|15
TGCGCCAGCAGAGGACAGGGGGCTGGGTGGGCTGAAGCTTTCTTT
CASRGQGAGWAEAFF
>TRBD2|TRBJ2-1|TRBV10-1|NA|15
TGCGCCAGCAGCCTGACTAGCGGGGGGGACAATGAGCAGTTCTTC
CASSLTSGGDNEQFF
>NA|TRBJ1-1|TRBV27|NA|18
TGTGCCAGCAGTTTATTAGGAGGTTGGCGGCAGATGAACACTGAAGCTTTCTTT
CASSLLGGWRQMNTEAFF